The rows below give T cell receptor beta chains drawn from one sample of a study of human T cells and chemical hapten exposure. TCRdb re-derived calls from the RACE reads in MiXCR, one entry per CDR3 protein. The data contain about 120,000 distinct CDR3 sequences, less than 15% of them singletons. The starting material was whole blood, obtained in connection with sensitization to the hapten diphenylcyclopropenone (DPC). Receptors originate from a woman aged 18-30 years with alopecia areata. Some clones in this sample may be carry-over from other donors' samples. CDR3s include the opening cysteine and the closing phenylalanine or tryptophan. The D gene is left open where the match is weak. Clone size is not always given. Where it is, it says once, few, many or a class for expanded clones.

v_call	d_call	j_call	clone_size	cdr3_nt	cdr3_aa
TRBV12-3/TRBV12-4	-	TRBJ2-2	-	TGTGCCAGCAGCCGATGGAGCGGGAACACCGGGGAGCTGTTTTTT	CASSRWSGNTGELFF
TRBV29-1	-	TRBJ1-2	-	TGCAGCGTTGGGGAGTCCTATGGCTACACCTTC	CSVGESYGYTF
TRBV12-3/TRBV12-4	-	TRBJ2-7	-	TGTGCCAGCAGCCCCAGGGCAGGGTCCTACGAGCAGTACTTC	CASSPRAGSYEQYF
TRBV24-1	TRBD1	TRBJ2-2	-	TGTGCCACCAGTGATTTCTCCGGGACAGGGCTTAACACCGGGGAGCTGTCTTTT	CATSDFSGTGLNTGELSF
TRBV2	-	TRBJ1-5	many	TGTGCCAGCAGTGAAGGGCTCCTCAAATCAGGGCCCCAGCATTTT	CASSEGLLKSGPQHF
TRBV7-2	-	TRBJ2-5	many	TGTGCCAGCACCGACACGGCAGGGCGGGAGACCCAGTACTTC	CASTDTAGRETQYF
TRBV20-1	-	TRBJ2-5	few	TGCAGTGCTAGAGATCCAAACAGGGAGGTAGAGACCCAGTACTTC	CSARDPNREVETQYF
TRBV12-5	-	TRBJ2-7	many	TGTGCTAGTGGTTTGGACAGCGGACCGTGGACGGCCTACGAGCAGTACTTC	CASGLDSGPWTAYEQYF
TRBV6-2/TRBV6-3	-	TRBJ1-6	-	TGTGCCAGCAGACGTACAGGGAGCTCCTATAATTCACCCCTCCACTTT	CASRRTGSSYNSPLHF
TRBV9	-	TRBJ2-1	few	-	CASSPGVGGGIF
TRBV7-9	TRBD1	TRBJ2-1	few	TGTGCCAGCATCAGAAGACAGGGGGCTGACAATGAGCAGTTCTTC	CASIRRQGADNEQFF
TRBV9	-	TRBJ2-5	few	TGTGCCAGCAGCACCTCACATGGGCCGTTCCAAGAGACCCAGTACTTC	CASSTSHGPFQETQYF
TRBV7-6	-	TRBJ2-7	-	TGTGCCAGCAGCTTAGGAGGGAGCGAGCAGTACTTC	CASSLGGSEQYF
TRBV15	-	TRBJ2-1	-	TGTGCCACCAGCAGACGAACAGGGAGTGTGGATGAGCAGTTCTTC	CATSRRTGSVDEQFF
TRBV12-2	-	TRBJ1-1	many	TGTGCAAGTCGCTTAGCGCGGGAGTTAGGATCCACTGAAGCTTTCTTT	CASRLARELGSTEAFF
TRBV7-6	TRBD1	TRBJ1-5	-	TGTGCCAGCAGCCCTGGACAGGGGGCAAGTCAGCCCCAGCATTTT	CASSPGQGASQPQHF
TRBV7-2	-	TRBJ1-5	few	TGTGCCAGCAGCTTATCCGCCCAGGGTGGCAATCAGCCCCAGCATTTT	CASSLSAQGGNQPQHF
TRBV6-2/TRBV6-3	-	TRBJ2-1	many	TGTGCCAGCAGTCGTAGAGGGGAGCAGTTCTTC	CASSRRGEQFF
TRBV12-3/TRBV12-4	-	TRBJ2-5	many	TGTGCCAGCAGTTTATCAGGCTCCCGGGAGACCCAGTACTTC	CASSLSGSRETQYF
TRBV5-1	-	TRBJ1-5	many	TGCGCCAGCAGCTTCGCCCCGGAGGGCAATCAGCCCCAGCATTTT	CASSFAPEGNQPQHF
TRBV11-2	TRBD1	TRBJ2-2	-	TGTGCCAGCAGCTTAGGGACAGGGAACGCCGGGGAGCTGCTTTTT	CASSLGTGNAGELLF
TRBV12-3/TRBV12-4	-	TRBJ1-1	-	TGTGCCAGCAGTCCCCTTCAGGGAGGCACTGAAGCTTTCTTT	CASSPLQGGTEAFF
TRBV5-4	-	TRBJ1-1	-	TGTGCCAGCAGCTATCGTACAGGGTCCACTGAAGCTTTCTTT	CASSYRTGSTEAFF
TRBV6-5	-	TRBJ1-5	-	TGTGCCAGCAGCACAGACAGACTTGGTGGTCAGCCCCAGCATTTT	CASSTDRLGGQPQHF
TRBV27	TRBD2	TRBJ2-2	few	TGTGCCAGCAGTTTACCGGGACTAGCGGGGGGGACCGGGGAGCTGTTTTTT	CASSLPGLAGGTGELFF
TRBV2	-	TRBJ1-5	many	TGTGCCAGCAGTGAAGACAGGGCAGACCAGCCCCAGCATTTT	CASSEDRADQPQHF
TRBV28	TRBD1	TRBJ1-5	-	TGTGCCAGCAGTTTATATGGTCGGACAGGGATGCCTAGCAATCAGCCCCAGCATTTT	CASSLYGRTGMPSNQPQHF
TRBV11-2	-	TRBJ2-4	-	TGTGCCAGCAGCTTAGCGGGACTAGCCAAAAACATTCAGTACTTC	CASSLAGLAKNIQYF
TRBV20-1	-	TRBJ2-2	-	TGCAGTGCTAGGACAACGAACACCGGGGAGCTGTTTTTT	CSARTTNTGELFF
TRBV4-1	TRBD1	TRBJ1-1	few	TGCGCCAGCAGCCAAGCCGGGGGACAGGGGTGGGCAGGCACTGAAGCTTTCTTT	CASSQAGGQGWAGTEAFF
TRBV7-9	-	TRBJ2-1	-	TGTGCCAGCAGCCATGATCCGGAGAATGAGCAGTTCTTC	CASSHDPENEQFF
TRBV7-9	-	TRBJ1-1	few	TGTGCCAGCACCGTCGCCCCGGGGATAAGTGAAGCTTTCTTT	CASTVAPGISEAFF
TRBV18	-	TRBJ2-5	-	TGTGCCAGCTCAGAGGGACAAGGGGGAGAGACCCAGTACTTC	CASSEGQGGETQYF
TRBV20-1	TRBD1	TRBJ2-5	many	TGCAGTGCTAGACCCACTAGGGGGCTAGAGACCCAGTACTTC	CSARPTRGLETQYF
TRBV18	-	TRBJ1-1	-	TGTGCCAGCTCACCACCCGAGAACACTGAAGCTTTCTTT	CASSPPENTEAFF
TRBV7-3	-	TRBJ2-1	many	TGTGCCAGCAGCTTAACACATGGCAATGAGCAGTTCTTC	CASSLTHGNEQFF
TRBV6-2/TRBV6-3	-	TRBJ2-1	few	TGTGCCAGCAGCCAGGACCATGAGCAGTTCTTC	CASSQDHEQFF
TRBV6-2/TRBV6-3	-	TRBJ1-3	many	TGTGCCAGCAGTTCCTCAAAGGCGACTGGAAACACCATATATTTT	CASSSSKATGNTIYF
TRBV12-5	-	TRBJ2-1	-	TGTGCTAGTGCCCATCCAGAGTCCCGGACCCCCGGTAAACACAATGAGCAGTTCTTC	CASAHPESRTPGKHNEQFF
TRBV28	-	TRBJ1-2	many	TGTGCCACCCAACGTAAGGGCTACACCTTC	CATQRKGYTF
TRBV15	TRBD1	TRBJ1-5	few	TGTGCCACCAGCAGAGTTGGCAGGGGGCAGCCCCAGCATTTT	CATSRVGRGQPQHF
TRBV7-6	-	TRBJ2-5	-	TGTGCCAGCAGCCCAAGCCCTGGTCTGACCCAGTACTTC	CASSPSPGLTQYF
TRBV6-2/TRBV6-3	TRBD2	TRBJ2-5	few	TGTGCCAGCAGTTACGGGACTAGAGAGACCCAGTACTTC	CASSYGTRETQYF
TRBV30	-	TRBJ1-1	few	TGTGCCTGGAGTGGGGGTCTGGACACTGAAGCTTTCTTT	CAWSGGLDTEAFF
TRBV29-1	TRBD1	TRBJ2-1	few	TGCAGCGTGGCCTCACAGGGGGCCTACAATGAGCAGTTCTTC	CSVASQGAYNEQFF
TRBV9	TRBD1	TRBJ2-1	many	TGTGCCAGCAGCGTAGCTCACGCCGGGACAGGGGTCTACAATGAGCAGTTCTTC	CASSVAHAGTGVYNEQFF
TRBV5-5	TRBD1	TRBJ2-5	-	TGTGCCAGCAGCTGGCCGGGACAGGGGGCGATCGACTTC	CASSWPGQGAIDF
TRBV5-4	-	TRBJ1-1	-	TGTGCCAGCAGCCGCAGGATCCCCGTCCCTGAAGCTTTCTTT	CASSRRIPVPEAFF
TRBV6-2/TRBV6-3	-	TRBJ1-1	few	TGTGCCAGCAGTTACGGGAGAAAGAGCACTGAAGCTTTCTTT	CASSYGRKSTEAFF
TRBV2	TRBD1	TRBJ1-1	many	TGTGCCAGCAGTGGGAAAAACAGGGGGACTGAAGCTTTCTTT	CASSGKNRGTEAFF